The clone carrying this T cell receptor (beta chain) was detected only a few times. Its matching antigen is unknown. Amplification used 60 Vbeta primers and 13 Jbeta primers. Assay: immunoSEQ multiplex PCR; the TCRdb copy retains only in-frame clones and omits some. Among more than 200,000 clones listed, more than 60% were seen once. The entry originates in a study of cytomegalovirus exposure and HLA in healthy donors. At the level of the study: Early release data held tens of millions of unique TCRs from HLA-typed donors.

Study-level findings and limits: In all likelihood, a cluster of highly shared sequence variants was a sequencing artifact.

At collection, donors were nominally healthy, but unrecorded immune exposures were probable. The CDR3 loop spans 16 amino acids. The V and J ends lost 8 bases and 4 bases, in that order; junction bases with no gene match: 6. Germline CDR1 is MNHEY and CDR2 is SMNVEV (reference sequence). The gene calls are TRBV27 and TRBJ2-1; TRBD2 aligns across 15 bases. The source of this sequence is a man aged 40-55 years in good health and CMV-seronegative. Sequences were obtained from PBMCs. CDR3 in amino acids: CASSTGTSGRYNEQFF. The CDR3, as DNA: TGTGCCAGCTCAACCGGGACTAGCGGGAGGTACAATGAGCAGTTCTTC.